The 2 T cell receptor beta chains presented below share a single source sample, sequenced in a study of neurological immune-mediated disorders. Using its own MiXCR run on the 5' RACE reads, TCRdb lists one record per CDR3 protein. Of tens of thousands of distinct CDR3 sequences detected, less than 8% appear once; the ten largest clones hold less than 55%. Sequencing was carried out using CD8+ T cells from blood. These receptors all stem from a man aged 18 to 29 in good health.

This clonotype was counted ten times or more. The V and J genes are TRBV7-3 and TRBJ2-1, with 15 bases lining up with TRBD2. Germline V CDR1 and CDR2: SGHTA, FQGTGA. The length of the CDR3 is 21 residues. Trimming at V came to 5 bases and at J to 0 bases, leaving 14 bases not matched to a gene. The CDR3 sequence: CASSPSSGTSGGLSSYNEQFF. The CDR3 region has the DNA TGTGCCAGCAGCCCGTCCTCCGGGACTAGCGGGGGGTTGAGCTCCTACAATGAGCAGTTCTTC.

This clonotype occurred many times. The chain recombines TRBV2 with TRBJ1-5; D not resolved. The CDR3 runs 13 residues. Germline V gene data show CDR1 as SNHLY and CDR2 as FYNNEI. Trimming left V 2 bases short and J 5 bases short, with 7 bases between. The CDR3 nucleotides read TGTGCCAGCAGTGAACGCAGCTATCAGCCCCAGCATTTT. Amino acids: CASSERSYQPQHF.